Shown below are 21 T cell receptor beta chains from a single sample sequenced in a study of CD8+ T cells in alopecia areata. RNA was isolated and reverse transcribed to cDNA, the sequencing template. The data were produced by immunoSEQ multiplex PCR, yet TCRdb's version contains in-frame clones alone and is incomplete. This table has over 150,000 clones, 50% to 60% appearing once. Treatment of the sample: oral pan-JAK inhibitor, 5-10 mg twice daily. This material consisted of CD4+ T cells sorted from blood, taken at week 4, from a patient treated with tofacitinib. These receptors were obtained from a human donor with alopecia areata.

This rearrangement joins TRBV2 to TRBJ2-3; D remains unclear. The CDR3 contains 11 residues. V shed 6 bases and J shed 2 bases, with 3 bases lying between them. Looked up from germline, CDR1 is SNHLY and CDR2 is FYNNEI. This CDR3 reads CASRLTDTQYF. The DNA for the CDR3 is TGTGCCAGCAGACTCACAGATACGCAGTATTTT.

This CDR3 reads CATSRSGGAAYEQYF. DNA for the CDR3: TGTGCCACCAGCCGTAGCGGGGGGGCCGCCTACGAGCAGTACTTC. The gene calls are TRBV15 and TRBJ2-7, with TRBD2 matching 11 bases. The germline V gene encodes CDR1 LNHNV and CDR2 YYDKDF (reference sequence). Trimming removed 5 bases from V and 2 bases from J; junction bases left unmatched: 5. This CDR3 is built from 15 residues.

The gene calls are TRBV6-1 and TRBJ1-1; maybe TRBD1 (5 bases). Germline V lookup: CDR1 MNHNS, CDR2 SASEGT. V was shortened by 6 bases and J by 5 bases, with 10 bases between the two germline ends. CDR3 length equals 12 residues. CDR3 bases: TGTGCCAGCAGCCCAGACAGAACTGAAGCTTTCTTT. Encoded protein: CASSPDRTEAFF.

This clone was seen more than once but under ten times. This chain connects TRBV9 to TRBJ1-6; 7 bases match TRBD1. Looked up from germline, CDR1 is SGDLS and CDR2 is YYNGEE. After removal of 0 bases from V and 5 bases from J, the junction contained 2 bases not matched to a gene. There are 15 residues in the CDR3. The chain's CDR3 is CASSVEGQNNSPLHF. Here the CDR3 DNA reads TGTGCCAGCAGCGTAGAGGGACAGAATAATTCACCCCTCCACTTT.

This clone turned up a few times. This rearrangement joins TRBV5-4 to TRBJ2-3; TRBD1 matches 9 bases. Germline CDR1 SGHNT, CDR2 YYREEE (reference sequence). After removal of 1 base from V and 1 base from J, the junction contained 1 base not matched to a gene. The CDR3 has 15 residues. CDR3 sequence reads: CASSLRTGGTDTQYF. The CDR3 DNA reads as TGTGCCAGCAGCTTGCGGACAGGGGGCACAGATACGCAGTATTTT.

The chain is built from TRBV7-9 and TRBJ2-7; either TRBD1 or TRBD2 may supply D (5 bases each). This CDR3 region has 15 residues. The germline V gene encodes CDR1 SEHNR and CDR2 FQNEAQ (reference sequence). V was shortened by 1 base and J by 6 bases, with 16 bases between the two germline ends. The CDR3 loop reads CASSLGGRPLGEQYF. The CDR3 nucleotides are TGTGCCAGCAGCTTAGGGGGACGGCCGCTCGGCGAGCAGTACTTC.

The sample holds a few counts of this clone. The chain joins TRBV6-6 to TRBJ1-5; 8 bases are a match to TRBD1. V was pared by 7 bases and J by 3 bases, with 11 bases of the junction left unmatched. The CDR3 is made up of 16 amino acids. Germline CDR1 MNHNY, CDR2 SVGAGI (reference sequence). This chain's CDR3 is CASTLDREPTNQPQHF. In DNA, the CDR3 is TGTGCCAGCACTCTGGACAGGGAGCCTACCAATCAGCCCCAGCATTTT.

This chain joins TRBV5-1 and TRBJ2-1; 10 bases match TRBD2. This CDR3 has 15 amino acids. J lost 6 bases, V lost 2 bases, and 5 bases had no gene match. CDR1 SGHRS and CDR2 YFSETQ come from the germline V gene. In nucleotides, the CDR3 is TGCGCCAGCAGCTTTAGCGGGGGGTCGACCAATGAGCAGTTCTTC. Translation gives CASSFSGGSTNEQFF.

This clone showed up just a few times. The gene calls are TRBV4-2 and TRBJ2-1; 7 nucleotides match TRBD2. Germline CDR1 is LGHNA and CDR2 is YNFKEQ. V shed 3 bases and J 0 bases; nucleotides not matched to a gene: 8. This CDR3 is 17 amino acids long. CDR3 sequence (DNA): TGTGCCAGCAGCCAGGGAGGGCGGTTAAGCTCCTACAATGAGCAGTTCTTC. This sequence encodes CASSQGGRLSSYNEQFF.

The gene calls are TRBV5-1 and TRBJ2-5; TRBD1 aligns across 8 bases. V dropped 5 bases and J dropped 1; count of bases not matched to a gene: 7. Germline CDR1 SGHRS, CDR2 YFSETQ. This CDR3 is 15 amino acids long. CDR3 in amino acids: CASRDGQGSQETQYF. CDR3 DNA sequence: TGCGCCAGCAGAGACGGACAGGGCAGCCAAGAGACCCAGTACTTC.

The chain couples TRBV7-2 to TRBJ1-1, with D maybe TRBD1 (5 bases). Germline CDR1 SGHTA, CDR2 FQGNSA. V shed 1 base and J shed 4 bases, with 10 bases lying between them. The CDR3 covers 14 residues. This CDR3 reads CASSLDQGRTEAFF. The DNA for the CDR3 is TGTGCCAGCAGCTTAGACCAGGGACGCACTGAAGCTTTCTTT.

The CDR3 is CASRNTGDADTQYF. The CDR3 nucleotides read TGCGCCAGCAGGAATACAGGAGACGCAGATACGCAGTATTTT. The chain has TRBV5-1 and TRBJ2-3, with TRBD1 as a possible D gene (5 bases). Trimming pared 5 bases from V and 4 bases from J, leaving 14 bases between. CDR1 and CDR2 from the germline V gene are SGHRS and YFSETQ. The CDR3 sequence is 14 residues long.

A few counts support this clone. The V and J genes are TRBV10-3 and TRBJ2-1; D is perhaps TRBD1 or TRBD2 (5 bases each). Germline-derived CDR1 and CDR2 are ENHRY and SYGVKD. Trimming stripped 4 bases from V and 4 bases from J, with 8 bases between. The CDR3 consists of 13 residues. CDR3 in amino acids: CAISAGPYNEQFF. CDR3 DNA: TGTGCCATCAGTGCGGGACCGTACAATGAGCAGTTCTTC.

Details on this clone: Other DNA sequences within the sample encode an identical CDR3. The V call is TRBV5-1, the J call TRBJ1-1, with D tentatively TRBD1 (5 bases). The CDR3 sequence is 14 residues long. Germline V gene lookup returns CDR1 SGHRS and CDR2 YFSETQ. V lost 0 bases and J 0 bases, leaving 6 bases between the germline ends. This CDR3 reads CASSLGGMNTEAFF. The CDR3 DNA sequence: TGCGCCAGCAGCTTGGGGGGGATGAACACTGAAGCTTTCTTT.

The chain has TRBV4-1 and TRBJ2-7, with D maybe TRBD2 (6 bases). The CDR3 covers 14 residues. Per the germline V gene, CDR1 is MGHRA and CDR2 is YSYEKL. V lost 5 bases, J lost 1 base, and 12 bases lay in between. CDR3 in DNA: TGCGCCAGCAGCTCGCGGGACCCTTCCTACGAGCAGTACTTC. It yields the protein CASSSRDPSYEQYF.

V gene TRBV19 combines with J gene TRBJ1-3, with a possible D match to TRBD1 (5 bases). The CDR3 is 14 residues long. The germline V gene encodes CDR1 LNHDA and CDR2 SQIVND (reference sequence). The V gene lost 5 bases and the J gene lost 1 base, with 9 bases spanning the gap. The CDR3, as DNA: TGTGCCAGTAGTGACCAGGGATCTGGAAACACCATATATTTT. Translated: CASSDQGSGNTIYF.

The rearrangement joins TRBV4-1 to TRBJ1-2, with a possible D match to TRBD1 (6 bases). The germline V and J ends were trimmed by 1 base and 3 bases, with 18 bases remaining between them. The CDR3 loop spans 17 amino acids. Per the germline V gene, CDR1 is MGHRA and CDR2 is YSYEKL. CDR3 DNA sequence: TGCGCCAGCAGCCAAGCAGGTTCAGGGGTGAAGGACTATGGCTACACCTTC. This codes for CASSQAGSGVKDYGYTF.

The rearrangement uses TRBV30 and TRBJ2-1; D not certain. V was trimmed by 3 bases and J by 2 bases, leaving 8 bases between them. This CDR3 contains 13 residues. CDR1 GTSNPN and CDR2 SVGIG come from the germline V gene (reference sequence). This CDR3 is CAWSPLTYNEQFF. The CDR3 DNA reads TGTGCCTGGAGCCCGCTTACCTACAATGAGCAGTTCTTC.

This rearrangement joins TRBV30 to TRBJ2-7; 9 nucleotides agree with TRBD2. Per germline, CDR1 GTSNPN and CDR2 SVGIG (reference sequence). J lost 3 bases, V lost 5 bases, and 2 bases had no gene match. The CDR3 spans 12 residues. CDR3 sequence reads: CAWAGGNYEQYF. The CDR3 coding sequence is TGTGCCTGGGCGGGGGGGAACTACGAGCAGTACTTC. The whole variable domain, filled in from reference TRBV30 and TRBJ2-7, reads SQTIHQWPATLVQPVGSPLSLECTVEGTSNPNLYWYRQAAGRGLQLLFYSVGIGQISSEVPQNLSASRPQDRQFILSSKKLLLSDSGFYLCAWAGGNYEQYFGPGTRLTVT.

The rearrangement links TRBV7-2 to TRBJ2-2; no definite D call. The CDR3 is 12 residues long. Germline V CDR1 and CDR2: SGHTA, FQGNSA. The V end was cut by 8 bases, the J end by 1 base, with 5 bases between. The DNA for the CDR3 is TGTGCCAGCCCGAAGAACACCGGGGAGCTGTTTTTT. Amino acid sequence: CASPKNTGELFF.

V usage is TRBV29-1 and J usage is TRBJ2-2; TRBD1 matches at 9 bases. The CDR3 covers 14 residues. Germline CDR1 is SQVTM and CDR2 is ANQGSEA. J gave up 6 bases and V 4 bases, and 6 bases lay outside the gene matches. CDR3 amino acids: CSVGRRQGAGELFF. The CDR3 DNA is TGCAGCGTTGGGCGCCGACAGGGGGCCGGGGAGCTGTTTTTT.